This paragraph covers one TCR beta chain sequence. This clonotype has ten or more counts. Its antigen remains unidentified. Base qualities are not provided; no much larger clone lies one nucleotide away. The data stem from a study of T cells in Graves' hyperthyroidism and ophthalmopathy (dated by TCRdb to between 2017 and 2020). Broadly, across the study: Peripheral blood samples were taken at the time of initial diagnosis, prior to any treatment. To identify TCR V-J signatures that set the groups apart, the researchers used a discovery cohort of 100 patients, made up of roughly 40 with Graves' ophthalmopathy and some 55 with stable Graves' hyperthyroidism. Prospective prediction of ophthalmopathy was tested in an independent validation cohort of 18 to 20 hyperthyroidism patients and 17 patients who later progressed to ophthalmopathy. The roughly 91 discovery patients were randomly split 7:3 into training and test sets. In addition, the study compared T-cell repertoires in thyroid tissue and in blood from about six Graves' hyperthyroidism patients. Once sampling was done, hyperthyroidism patients were given methimazole at a starting dose of 30 mg daily, whereas ophthalmopathy patients were given high-dose intravenous methylprednisolone. According to the paper, TCR Vbeta CDR3 sequencing was carried out on about 140 peripheral blood samples, which came from under 50 ophthalmopathy, under 80 hyperthyroidism and 17 progressor patients. Beyond this particular receptor, the publication reports: In validation, the model predicted progression to ophthalmopathy a median of approximately 6.3 months before onset, with approximately 71% sensitivity and just under 75% specificity. Blood samples also contained most of the expanded thyroid clonotypes (frequency above 0.001), which suggests that blood repertoires may reflect thyroid immune responses. A 13 V-J signature model separated ophthalmopathy from stable hyperthyroidism, with about 88% sensitivity and 81.08% specificity in cross-validation and 80%/75% in testing. No statistical method was used to fix the sample size in advance, and group allocation was not hidden from the investigators.

Taken from cysteine to phenylalanine, the CDR3 has 19 residues. Left in the record is the CDR3 DNA by itself, 57 bases read in frame from the first base. From a lookup of the germline V gene (reference sequence), CDR1 and CDR2 are SEHNR and FQNEAQ. V lost 4 bases and J lost 9 bases, and the count of bases not matched to a germline gene is 19. In the ophthalmopathy patients, disease was moderately to severely active, with a Clinical Activity Score of 3 or more, a NOSPECS grade of 4 or more, and a duration of less than 3 months. Exclusion was applied to patients with uncontrolled infections, other autoimmune diseases, pregnancy or lactation. Diagnoses relied on clinical symptoms, serum thyroxine and TRAb, thyroid ultrasound and orbital computed tomography. PBMCs were separated from around 9.1 ml of fresh peripheral blood using Ficoll-Paque density gradient centrifugation. Trizol reagent was used to extract total RNA, and RNA quality was then checked on an Agilent 2100 Bioanalyzer.

TCR beta CDR3 regions were amplified from RNA transcripts. A first-round RT-PCR of the TCR CDR3 used the HTBI primer set with the Qiagen OneStep RT-PCR kit. The libraries were constructed in a second round of multiplex PCR and then size-selected and purified. The libraries were sequenced on an Illumina HiSeq2000 using paired-end 100 bp reads. Processing in the source paper ran as follows. SOAPnuke was used to process the raw data, throwing out any read that contained adapters or uncalled bases, had a mean Phred below 15, or lacked an exact constant-primer or identifier match. COPE v1.2.5 was used to merge the high-quality paired reads, and each unique nucleotide sequence was defined as a clonotype. MiTCR v1.1 was used to align clonotypes to the IMGT TRBV, TRBD and TRBJ reference segments. The analysis included only V-J combinations with a frequency above 0.0001, which together covered approximately 99% of the repertoires. A TCS score was defined as the ratio between F50 (clonal expansion) and ExV (chaos), using BLOSUM62-based TCRdist between CDR3 peptides within each V-J. Welch's t-statistics and random forest reduced roughly 530 V-J features to roughly 13, which were used in a naive Bayes classifier (R e1071). TCRdb reprocessed the public reads (quality trimming at Q25 with fastp, clone calling with MiXCR) and kept in-frame beta chains. CDR3 protein duplicates are merged, each entry listing the most common genes and DNA. The V and J calls follow TCRdb's processing rather than the paper's. The sample data list 240,000 or so distinct CDR3 sequences, and over 15% of these were observed just once. Together, the top ten hold 25% to 30% of the sample.

Sequencing used blood. This clonotype originated in a young woman with Graves' ophthalmopathy. The rearranged chain carries TRBV7-9 and TRBJ2-1; the central 12 bases match TRBD2. In nucleotide form, the sequence is TGTGCCAGCAGCTCTTGGACTAGCGGGGACCGGGACTCGCGGCGTGAGCAGTTCTTC. Protein translation: CASSSWTSGDRDSRREQFF.